This T cell receptor beta chain was obtained from a study of blood T cell repertoires in COVID-19. Overall study context: COVID-19 samples from acute and convalescent phases originated in the United States, Italy and Spain. The cDNA or gDNA used as material had been derived from T cells, B-cell-depleted T cells, or PBMCs.

J gave up 3 bases and V 4 bases, and 4 bases lay outside the gene matches. The germline V gene has CDR1 SGHRS and CDR2 YFSETQ. CDR3 size: 15 residues. In the study's own analysis: Cell counts per sample came from amplifying reference gene primers. TCRdb's table, derived via immunoSEQ multiplex PCR, lists solely in-frame clones and lacks some. The DNA gave D and trimming, while V, J and clone size come from that table. The data contain about 130,000 clones, 70% to 90% of them singletons. The sample taken for sequencing was peripheral blood. This sequence was found in a man aged 50 to 60 with acute or convalescent COVID-19. The V and J genes are TRBV5-1 and TRBJ1-6; TRBD1 aligns across 7 bases. In DNA form, the CDR3 reads TGCGCCAGCAGCCCCGGGACAGTCTATAATTCACCCCTCCACTTT. This gives the protein CASSPGTVYNSPLHF.